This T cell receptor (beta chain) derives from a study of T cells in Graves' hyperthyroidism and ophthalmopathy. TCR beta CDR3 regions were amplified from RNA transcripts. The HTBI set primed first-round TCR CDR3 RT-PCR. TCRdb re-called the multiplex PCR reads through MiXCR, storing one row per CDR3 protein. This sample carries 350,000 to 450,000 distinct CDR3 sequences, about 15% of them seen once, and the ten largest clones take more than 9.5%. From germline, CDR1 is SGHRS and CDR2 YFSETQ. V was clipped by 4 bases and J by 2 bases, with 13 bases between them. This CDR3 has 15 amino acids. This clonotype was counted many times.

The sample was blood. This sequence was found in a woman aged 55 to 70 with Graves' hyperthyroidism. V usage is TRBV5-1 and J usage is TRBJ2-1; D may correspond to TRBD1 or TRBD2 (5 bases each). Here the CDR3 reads CASSPRDGAYNEQFF. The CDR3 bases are TGCGCCAGCAGCCCCCGGGACGGAGCCTACAATGAGCAGTTCTTC.